The T cell receptor (beta chain) described here comes from a study of blood T cells in healthy people across ages. Then a second PCR, running about 7 to 11 cycles, was carried out with a sample-barcoded 5' primer and a J-beta primer mix. Via MiXCR, TCRdb re-called the 5' RACE reads, giving one row per CDR3 protein. This table holds under 950,000 distinct CDR3 sequences, over 20% found once. Sequenced sample: blood. This TCR was sampled from a man in his 70s in good health.

The CDR3 sequence is CASSPTSAAQKNIQYF. The DNA of the CDR3 is TGTGCCAGCAGCCCTACTTCGGCAGCCCAAAAAAACATTCAGTACTTC. This chain connects TRBV11-2 to TRBJ2-4; no definite D call. The CDR3 contains 16 residues. Trimming removed 5 bases from V and 4 bases from J, with 18 bases in between. Germline-derived CDR1 and CDR2 are SGHAT and FQNNGV. The variable domain in full, with the rest retrieved from reference TRBV11-2 and TRBJ2-4, is EAGVAQSPRYKIIEKRQSVAFWCNPISGHATLYWYQQILGQGPKLLIQFQNNGVVDDSQLPKDRFSAERLKGVDSTLKIQPAKLEDSAVYLCASSPTSAAQKNIQYFGAGTRLSVL.